Listed here are 22 T cell receptor beta chains from one sample, sequenced in a study of T cells in localized non-small cell lung cancer. Method: immunoSEQ multiplex PCR; TCRdb's copy keeps in-frame clones and lacks some. The sample includes about 59,000 clones, about 90% of them seen just once. The material was peripheral blood, obtained before any cancer treatment. Receptors were obtained from a man between 40 and 70 years old with stage I squamous cell lung carcinoma.

This clone has a single count. This chain joins TRBV7-9 and TRBJ2-1; the match to TRBD2 covers 7 bases. V shed 5 bases and J 7 bases; nucleotides not matched to a gene: 8. This CDR3 is 14 amino acids long. CDR1 and CDR2 from the germline V gene are SEHNR and FQNEAQ (reference sequence). CDR3 amino acids: CASSPRLAQNEQFF. The CDR3 DNA reads TGTGCCAGCAGCCCCAGACTAGCCCAAAATGAGCAGTTCTTC.

The chain joins TRBV7-8 to TRBJ1-3; unclear D gene. Trimming stripped 1 base from V and 4 bases from J, with 5 bases between. The CDR3 loop spans 13 amino acids. Germline loops: CDR1 SGHVS, CDR2 FQNEAQ. The CDR3, as DNA: TGTGCCAGCAGCTTAGGGGTAGGAAACACCATATATTTT. It translates to CASSLGVGNTIYF.

The chain has TRBV5-8 and TRBJ2-5, with D possibly matching TRBD1 (5 bases). The CDR3 runs 15 residues. Trimming stripped 2 bases from V and 5 bases from J, with 16 bases between. Germline V gene data show CDR1 as SGHTS and CDR2 as YDEGEE. This chain's CDR3 is CASSFSGQPRETQYF. The CDR3 DNA follows: TGTGCCAGCAGCTTTTCAGGGCAGCCCCGGGAGACCCAGTACTTC.

CDR3 residues: CASSLTSNTEAFF. CDR3 DNA: TGTGCCAGCAGTCTAACAAGTAACACTGAAGCTTTCTTT. J is TRBJ1-1 and V is TRBV6-5; D remains unclear. V was cut by 5 bases and J by 2 bases, with 9 bases left in between. Germline loops: CDR1 MNHEY, CDR2 SVGAGI. There are 13 residues in the CDR3.

The V and J genes are TRBV7-8 and TRBJ2-5; TRBD2 matches 8 bases. Germline assignment: CDR1 SGHVS and CDR2 FQNEAQ. After removal of 5 bases from V and 3 bases from J, the junction contained 5 bases not matched to a gene. CDR3 length: 14 residues. The CDR3 here is CASSPRLAKETQYF. DNA of the CDR3: TGTGCCAGCAGCCCAAGACTAGCGAAAGAGACCCAGTACTTC.

This clone showed up just once. The rearrangement uses TRBV7-6 and TRBJ2-1; D is ambiguous. There are 13 residues in the CDR3. Trimming shortened V by 4 bases and J by 4 bases, and 8 bases separated the two germline ends. From germline, CDR1 is SGHVS and CDR2 FNYEAQ. This CDR3 reads CASSSTVYNEQFF. CDR3 in DNA: TGTGCCAGCAGCTCTACAGTTTACAATGAGCAGTTCTTC.

The V call is TRBV5-5, the J call TRBJ2-1; tentative D call: TRBD2 (5 bases). In germline, CDR1 is SGHKS, CDR2 YYEKEE (reference sequence). The CDR3 has 16 residues. Trimming shortened V by 0 bases and J by 1 base, and 11 bases separated the two germline ends. CDR3 residues: CASSLEAGTSYNEQFF. The CDR3 DNA is TGTGCCAGCAGCTTGGAGGCGGGTACATCCTACAATGAGCAGTTCTTC.

The J gene is TRBJ1-1, the V gene TRBV6-4; D unclear. V lost 3 bases to trimming and J lost 2 bases, with 13 bases between them. The germline V gene has CDR1 MRHNA and CDR2 SNTAGT. The CDR3 totals 15 residues. This CDR3 is CASSEAPVGNTEAFF. DNA for the CDR3: TGTGCCAGCAGTGAAGCTCCGGTTGGCAACACTGAAGCTTTCTTT.

The chain joins TRBV7-2 to TRBJ1-4; 7 bases map to TRBD1. This CDR3 is 15 amino acids long. CDR1 is SGHTA, CDR2 FQGNSA, per germline. The V gene end was trimmed by 5 bases and the J gene end by 4 bases; junction bases not matched to a gene: 7. CDR3 residues: CASSPPGQSNEKLFF. The CDR3, as DNA: TGTGCCAGCAGCCCCCCGGGACAGAGTAATGAAAAACTGTTTTTT.

The chain couples TRBV27 to TRBJ2-1; D may correspond to TRBD1 or TRBD2 (5 bases each). CDR1 is MNHEY and CDR2 is SMNVEV in the germline V gene (reference sequence). The V end was cut by 2 bases, the J end by 7 bases, with 12 bases between. The CDR3 length is 14 residues. The DNA for the CDR3 is TGTGCCAGCAGTTTACGAGGGGCCGGAAATGAGCAGTTCTTC. As protein: CASSLRGAGNEQFF.

The chain links TRBV7-3 to TRBJ1-1; TRBD1 matches 10 bases. The CDR3 consists of 14 residues. Germline V CDR1 and CDR2: SGHTA, FQGTGA. V lost 2 bases and J lost 3; bases outside the gene matches: 0. The CDR3 sequence: CASSLGTGDTEAFF. The CDR3 nucleotides are TGTGCCAGCAGCTTAGGGACAGGGGACACTGAAGCTTTCTTT. The entire variable domain, with the rest obtained from reference TRBV7-3 and TRBJ1-1, is as follows: GAGVSQTPSNKVTEKGKYVELRCDPISGHTALYWYRQSLGQGPEFLIYFQGTGAADDSGLPNDRFFAVRPEGSVSTLKIQRTERGDSAVYLCASSLGTGDTEAFFGQGTRLTVV.

This chain joins TRBV6-1 and TRBJ1-5; D unresolved. The CDR3 runs to 14 residues. Germline V lookup: CDR1 MNHNS, CDR2 SASEGT. V was trimmed by 5 bases and J by 0 bases, leaving 8 bases between them. The CDR3 region is CASSSAYSNQPQHF. The CDR3 DNA reads as TGTGCCAGCAGTTCGGCTTATAGCAATCAGCCCCAGCATTTT.

V usage is TRBV4-3 and J usage is TRBJ2-7; TRBD2 matches at 13 bases. CDR3 length: 15 residues. J was trimmed by 5 bases and V by 3 bases; bases with no gene match: 4. Germline V gives CDR1 LGHNA, CDR2 YSLEER. CDR3 region: CASSHGTSGIDEQYF. As DNA, the CDR3 is TGCGCCAGCAGCCACGGGACTAGCGGGATCGACGAGCAGTACTTC.

This chain links TRBV5-5 with TRBJ1-1; D possibly corresponds to TRBD1 (5 bases). The CDR3 has 15 amino acids. Trimming cost V 1 base and J 6 bases, with 16 bases left between them. Germline loops: CDR1 SGHKS, CDR2 YYEKEE (reference sequence). The DNA for the CDR3 is TGTGCCAGCAGCTTGCGTTCCGCAGGGCAGTCTGAAGCTTTCTTT. Its translation is CASSLRSAGQSEAFF.

DNA for the CDR3: TGTGCCAGCAGCGTAGGCGGGAGGGTTTGGAATGAGCAGTTCTTC. Its translation is CASSVGGRVWNEQFF. This chain uses TRBV9 with TRBJ2-1, with TRBD2 matching over 9 bases. V was pared by 0 bases and J by 7 bases, with 5 bases of the junction left unmatched. The CDR3 has 15 residues. Germline assignment: CDR1 SGDLS and CDR2 YYNGEE.

The chain employs TRBV7-8 and TRBJ2-1, with TRBD2 identical over 7 bases. Germline V gene lookup returns CDR1 SGHVS and CDR2 FQNEAQ. With V trimmed by 3 bases and J by 2 bases, 4 bases remained unmatched. CDR3 length: 15 amino acids. The CDR3, as DNA: TGTGCCAGCAGCTTGGAAGGGAGGGCCTACAATGAGCAGTTCTTC. Translated, it gives CASSLEGRAYNEQFF.

This clone was observed once. This chain connects TRBV28 to TRBJ1-2, with D possibly TRBD1 on 5 matching bases. Germline V gene data show CDR1 as MDHEN and CDR2 as SYDVKM. The CDR3 extends over 12 amino acids. Trimming removed 6 bases at V and 2 bases at J, with 7 bases between. CDR3 region: CASSWDNYGYTF. CDR3 DNA sequence: TGTGCCAGCAGCTGGGACAACTATGGCTACACCTTC.

The chain recombines TRBV4-3 with TRBJ2-7; D is unresolved. The CDR3 is 13 amino acids. Germline assignment: CDR1 LGHNA and CDR2 YSLEER. The V gene lost 1 base and the J gene lost 4 bases, with 8 bases spanning the gap. The CDR3 nucleotides are TGCGCCAGCAGCCAAGGACTGATGTACGAGCAGTACTTC. The encoded protein is CASSQGLMYEQYF.

This CDR3 is CASSLGTSGNNEQFF. The DNA of the CDR3 is TGTGCCAGCAGCCTAGGGACTAGCGGGAACAATGAGCAGTTCTTC. The V gene is TRBV7-8, the J gene TRBJ2-1; TRBD2 matches at 13 bases. Germline values: CDR1 SGHVS, CDR2 FQNEAQ. V lost 5 bases and J lost 5; bases outside the gene matches: 3. The CDR3 runs 15 residues.

The V and J genes are TRBV10-2 and TRBJ2-1, with 9 bases lining up with TRBD2. Germline V gives CDR1 WSHSY, CDR2 SAAADI. CDR3 length equals 16 residues. The J segment lost 5 bases and the V segment lost 7 bases, leaving 12 bases of the junction unmatched. The CDR3 DNA sequence: TGCGCCAGCAAGGAGATAGCGGGAGCGGGTCACAATGAGCAGTTCTTC. It yields the protein CASKEIAGAGHNEQFF.

This clone was seen just once. This chain links TRBV6-5 with TRBJ1-2; 9 bases are shared with TRBD1. CDR1 is MNHEY, CDR2 SVGAGI, per germline. The V and J ends lost 5 bases and 1 base, in that order; junction bases with no gene match: 2. The CDR3 loop spans 14 amino acids. The CDR3 coding sequence is TGTGCCAGCAGTCGGACAGGGGTTAACTATGGCTACACCTTC. This encodes CASSRTGVNYGYTF.

CDR3 in DNA: TGTGCCAGCCAGGAACAGTATAATTCACCCCTCCACTTT. This sequence encodes CASQEQYNSPLHF. V and J are TRBV2 and TRBJ1-6; D is ambiguous. The CDR3 covers 13 residues. Germline CDR1 and CDR2: SNHLY and FYNNEI. The V and J ends lost 8 bases and 4 bases respectively, with 9 bases between them.